The rows below give T cell receptor beta chains drawn from one sample of a study of CD8 T cells in Susac syndrome. One entry per CDR3 protein results from TCRdb running MiXCR on the immunoSEQ multiplex PCR reads. The table lists about 210,000 distinct CDR3 sequences, 85% to 95% of them singletons. The sequenced sample consisted of CD4+ T cells from PBMCs. The source is a human donor in good health. Both conserved end residues are part of each CDR3. The order of the fields is V gene, D gene, CDR3 length, clone size, J gene, CDR3 protein, CDR3 DNA. The D gene is left open where the match is weak. A row's size may be missing; if present it is once, few, many or a size class.

v_gene: TRBV6-5
d_gene: NA
len: 14
abundance: NA
j_gene: TRBJ2-7
CDR3aa: CASSRTENRDEQYF
CDR3nt: TGTGCCAGCAGCCGTACGGAAAACCGAGACGAGCAGTACTTC

v_gene: TRBV7-2
d_gene: TRBD1
len: 15
abundance: NA
j_gene: TRBJ1-4
CDR3aa: CASSPRGGSDEKLFF
CDR3nt: TGTGCCAGCAGCCCCAGGGGGGGCTCGGATGAAAAACTGTTTTTT

v_gene: TRBV4-1
d_gene: NA
len: 14
abundance: NA
j_gene: TRBJ1-1
CDR3aa: CASSQEPGTGEAFF
CDR3nt: TGCGCCAGCAGCCAAGAACCGGGCACAGGCGAAGCTTTCTTT

v_gene: TRBV20-1
d_gene: NA
len: 17
abundance: NA
j_gene: TRBJ1-5
CDR3aa: CSVPDAFGDRSNQPQHF
CDR3nt: TGCAGTGTTCCCGATGCCTTTGGGGATCGAAGCAATCAGCCCCAGCATTTT

v_gene: TRBV27
d_gene: TRBD1
len: 17
abundance: NA
j_gene: TRBJ1-6
CDR3aa: CASSLSLGQGGVSPLHF
CDR3nt: TGTGCCAGCAGTTTATCCCTGGGACAGGGAGGCGTTTCACCCCTCCACTTT

v_gene: TRBV7-2
d_gene: NA
len: 11
abundance: few
j_gene: TRBJ1-1
CDR3aa: CASSLVTEAFF
CDR3nt: TGTGCCAGCAGCTTGGTCACTGAAGCTTTCTTT

v_gene: TRBV5-1
d_gene: NA
len: 16
abundance: NA
j_gene: TRBJ2-3
CDR3aa: CASSLDYSASPDTQYF
CDR3nt: TGCGCCAGCAGCTTGGATTATAGCGCTAGTCCAGATACGCAGTATTTT

v_gene: TRBV9
d_gene: NA
len: 16
abundance: NA
j_gene: TRBJ2-7
CDR3aa: CASSVGATALSYEQYF
CDR3nt: TGTGCCAGCAGCGTAGGGGCAACAGCCCTCTCCTACGAGCAGTACTTC

v_gene: TRBV12-3/TRBV12-4
d_gene: NA
len: 9
abundance: NA
j_gene: TRBJ1-1
CDR3aa: CASGGAAFF
CDR3nt: TGTGCCAGCGGGGGCGCGGCTTTCTTT

v_gene: TRBV4-1
d_gene: TRBD2
len: 16
abundance: once
j_gene: TRBJ2-1
CDR3aa: CASSQPGTSGNNEQFF
CDR3nt: TGCGCCAGCAGCCAACCGGGGACTAGCGGGAACAATGAGCAGTTCTTC

v_gene: TRBV20-1
d_gene: NA
len: 13
abundance: NA
j_gene: TRBJ1-1
CDR3aa: CSAKTGMNTEAFF
CDR3nt: TGCAGTGCTAAGACAGGAATGAACACTGAAGCTTTCTTT

v_gene: TRBV19
d_gene: TRBD1
len: 12
abundance: once
j_gene: TRBJ1-2
CDR3aa: CASRKTGGGYTF
CDR3nt: TGTGCCAGTAGGAAGACAGGGGGCGGCTACACCTTC

v_gene: TRBV9
d_gene: TRBD1
len: 14
abundance: NA
j_gene: TRBJ1-1
CDR3aa: CASMKGAMNTEAFF
CDR3nt: TGTGCCAGCATGAAGGGGGCGATGAACACTGAAGCTTTCTTT

v_gene: TRBV5-5
d_gene: NA
len: 12
abundance: NA
j_gene: TRBJ1-5
CDR3aa: CASSGGNQPQHF
CDR3nt: TGTGCCAGCAGCGGGGGGAATCAGCCCCAGCATTTT

v_gene: TRBV18
d_gene: NA
len: 12
abundance: NA
j_gene: TRBJ2-5
CDR3aa: CASSPGQETQYF
CDR3nt: TGTGCCAGCTCCCCCGGCCAAGAGACCCAGTACTTC

v_gene: TRBV7-3
d_gene: NA
len: 16
abundance: NA
j_gene: TRBJ2-1
CDR3aa: CASSSRIADSYNEQFF
CDR3nt: TGTGCCAGCAGCTCCCGAATAGCGGATTCCTACAATGAGCAGTTCTTC

v_gene: TRBV18
d_gene: TRBD2
len: 16
abundance: NA
j_gene: TRBJ2-3
CDR3aa: CASSPRAGMSTDTQYF
CDR3nt: TGTGCCAGCTCACCACGAGCGGGGATGAGCACAGATACGCAGTATTTT

v_gene: TRBV12-3/TRBV12-4
d_gene: NA
len: 14
abundance: NA
j_gene: TRBJ1-4
CDR3aa: CASSFGAANEKLFF
CDR3nt: TGTGCCAGCAGTTTTGGGGCCGCTAATGAAAAACTGTTTTTT

v_gene: TRBV3-1
d_gene: NA
len: 16
abundance: NA
j_gene: TRBJ1-5
CDR3aa: CASSSTGAESNQPQHF
CDR3nt: TGTGCCAGCAGCTCTACCGGGGCAGAAAGCAATCAGCCCCAGCATTTT

v_gene: TRBV20-1
d_gene: NA
len: 13
abundance: NA
j_gene: TRBJ1-6
CDR3aa: CSAPQGLNSPLHF
CDR3nt: TGCAGTGCTCCCCAGGGATTGAATTCACCCCTCCACTTT

v_gene: TRBV28
d_gene: NA
len: 13
abundance: NA
j_gene: TRBJ1-2
CDR3aa: CASSLQAVKGYTF
CDR3nt: TGTGCCAGCAGTTTGCAGGCGGTTAAGGGCTACACCTTC

v_gene: TRBV3-1
d_gene: NA
len: 14
abundance: NA
j_gene: TRBJ2-3
CDR3aa: CASSRFSVTDTQYF
CDR3nt: TGTGCCAGCAGCCGATTCTCTGTCACAGATACGCAGTATTTT

v_gene: TRBV11-2
d_gene: TRBD1
len: 13
abundance: NA
j_gene: TRBJ1-5
CDR3aa: CASSFGGGQPQHF
CDR3nt: TGTGCCAGCAGCTTTGGAGGGGGCCAGCCCCAGCATTTT

v_gene: TRBV12-3/TRBV12-4
d_gene: NA
len: 13
abundance: NA
j_gene: TRBJ1-5
CDR3aa: CATSQGRFQPQHF
CDR3nt: TGTGCCACCTCGCAGGGAAGGTTTCAGCCCCAGCATTTT

v_gene: TRBV18
d_gene: TRBD2
len: 15
abundance: NA
j_gene: TRBJ2-1
CDR3aa: CASSHDTSGQGEQFF
CDR3nt: TGTGCCAGCTCCCACGACACTAGCGGCCAGGGGGAGCAGTTCTTC

v_gene: TRBV29-1
d_gene: TRBD1
len: 15
abundance: NA
j_gene: TRBJ1-6
CDR3aa: CSVRYQQGQGSPLHF
CDR3nt: TGCAGCGTGCGATATCAACAGGGGCAGGGATCACCCCTCCACTTT

v_gene: TRBV6-5
d_gene: NA
len: 13
abundance: NA
j_gene: TRBJ2-2
CDR3aa: CASRTLNTGELFF
CDR3nt: TGTGCCAGCAGAACTCTGAACACCGGGGAGCTGTTTTTT

v_gene: TRBV12-3/TRBV12-4
d_gene: NA
len: 11
abundance: NA
j_gene: TRBJ1-5
CDR3aa: CASGPYQPQHF
CDR3nt: TGTGCCAGCGGGCCTTACCAGCCCCAGCATTTT

v_gene: TRBV20-1
d_gene: TRBD2
len: 12
abundance: NA
j_gene: TRBJ2-3
CDR3aa: CSARATGTTQYF
CDR3nt: TGCAGTGCTAGGGCGACCGGGACTACTCAGTATTTT

v_gene: TRBV7-2
d_gene: NA
len: 15
abundance: NA
j_gene: TRBJ1-6
CDR3aa: CASSLAGTGNSPLHF
CDR3nt: TGTGCCAGCAGCTTAGCGGGGACGGGCAATTCACCCCTCCACTTT

v_gene: TRBV27
d_gene: NA
len: 13
abundance: few
j_gene: TRBJ1-2
CDR3aa: CASSGDSNYGYTF
CDR3nt: TGTGCCAGCAGTGGTGACTCGAACTATGGCTACACCTTC

v_gene: TRBV9
d_gene: TRBD2
len: 15
abundance: NA
j_gene: TRBJ2-3
CDR3aa: CASSSRSGGPDTQYF
CDR3nt: TGTGCCAGCAGCTCCCGCAGCGGGGGCCCAGATACGCAGTATTTT

v_gene: TRBV2
d_gene: NA
len: 14
abundance: NA
j_gene: TRBJ1-2
CDR3aa: CASSEARYGYGYTF
CDR3nt: TGTGCCAGCAGTGAAGCTCGGTACGGGTACGGCTACACCTTC

v_gene: TRBV20-1
d_gene: NA
len: 11
abundance: once
j_gene: TRBJ2-1
CDR3aa: CSASVDHEQFF
CDR3nt: TGCAGTGCATCTGTTGACCATGAGCAGTTCTTC

v_gene: TRBV2
d_gene: NA
len: 12
abundance: NA
j_gene: TRBJ2-3
CDR3aa: CASRSGTDTQYF
CDR3nt: TGTGCCAGCAGATCTGGAACAGATACGCAGTATTTT

v_gene: TRBV20-1
d_gene: NA
len: 13
abundance: NA
j_gene: TRBJ2-3
CDR3aa: CSARGPTTDTQYF
CDR3nt: TGCAGTGCTAGGGGGCCTACTACAGATACGCAGTATTTT

v_gene: TRBV28
d_gene: NA
len: 17
abundance: NA
j_gene: TRBJ2-6
CDR3aa: CASTSPRGPLVANVLTF
CDR3nt: TGTGCCAGCACCTCTCCTCGGGGGCCCCTTGTGGCCAACGTCCTGACTTTC

v_gene: TRBV2
d_gene: TRBD2
len: 15
abundance: NA
j_gene: TRBJ2-1
CDR3aa: CASSEGLAGGNEQFF
CDR3nt: TGTGCCAGCAGTGAGGGACTAGCGGGAGGCAATGAGCAGTTCTTC

v_gene: TRBV12-3/TRBV12-4
d_gene: NA
len: 10
abundance: NA
j_gene: TRBJ2-2
CDR3aa: CATGTGELFF
CDR3nt: TGTGCCACCGGGACCGGGGAGCTGTTTTTT

v_gene: TRBV20-1
d_gene: TRBD1
len: 12
abundance: NA
j_gene: TRBJ1-1
CDR3aa: CSAAQGATEAFF
CDR3nt: TGCAGTGCTGCTCAGGGGGCCACTGAAGCTTTCTTT

v_gene: TRBV6-2/TRBV6-3
d_gene: NA
len: 13
abundance: NA
j_gene: TRBJ2-7
CDR3aa: CASTPGGVYEQYF
CDR3nt: TGTGCCAGCACCCCGGGCGGGGTCTACGAGCAGTACTTC

v_gene: TRBV7-9
d_gene: NA
len: 15
abundance: NA
j_gene: TRBJ2-1
CDR3aa: CASSLRQLQGFEQFF
CDR3nt: TGTGCCAGCAGCTTAAGGCAGCTACAGGGTTTTGAGCAGTTCTTC

v_gene: TRBV5-1
d_gene: NA
len: 14
abundance: NA
j_gene: TRBJ2-5
CDR3aa: CASIARGAGETQYF
CDR3nt: TGCGCCAGCATTGCACGGGGGGCAGGGGAGACCCAGTACTTC

v_gene: TRBV7-7
d_gene: NA
len: 12
abundance: NA
j_gene: TRBJ2-1
CDR3aa: CASSLSGGEQFF
CDR3nt: TGTGCTAGCAGCTTATCCGGTGGTGAGCAGTTCTTC

v_gene: TRBV10-3
d_gene: NA
len: 14
abundance: NA
j_gene: TRBJ1-5
CDR3aa: CAIKEAEVGQPQHF
CDR3nt: TGTGCCATCAAGGAGGCGGAGGTGGGACAGCCCCAGCATTTT

v_gene: TRBV6-5
d_gene: NA
len: 11
abundance: NA
j_gene: TRBJ2-7
CDR3aa: CASSSPRAAYF
CDR3nt: TGTGCCAGCAGTTCCCCTCGCGCGGCGTACTTC

v_gene: TRBV29-1
d_gene: NA
len: 14
abundance: NA
j_gene: TRBJ2-2
CDR3aa: CSVGAATNTGELFF
CDR3nt: TGCAGCGTGGGGGCCGCTACGAACACCGGGGAGCTGTTTTTT

v_gene: TRBV24-1
d_gene: TRBD1
len: 16
abundance: NA
j_gene: TRBJ2-1
CDR3aa: CATSDPGQGTYNEQFF
CDR3nt: TGTGCCACCAGTGATCCCGGACAGGGGACCTACAATGAGCAGTTCTTC

v_gene: TRBV7-9
d_gene: TRBD1
len: 16
abundance: NA
j_gene: TRBJ1-5
CDR3aa: CASSLWSGTGDQPQHF
CDR3nt: TGTGCCAGCAGCTTATGGTCCGGGACAGGGGATCAGCCCCAGCATTTT

v_gene: TRBV4-2
d_gene: NA
len: 16
abundance: once
j_gene: TRBJ2-3
CDR3aa: CASTATPRPFTDTQYF
CDR3nt: TGTGCCAGCACCGCGACCCCCAGGCCCTTCACAGATACGCAGTATTTT

v_gene: TRBV5-4
d_gene: TRBD2
len: 14
abundance: NA
j_gene: TRBJ2-1
CDR3aa: CASSIAGGPNEQFF
CDR3nt: TGTGCCTCCTCAATAGCGGGAGGCCCCAATGAGCAGTTCTTC

v_gene: TRBV3-1
d_gene: TRBD1
len: 13
abundance: NA
j_gene: TRBJ2-1
CDR3aa: CASSRSDRVAQFF
CDR3nt: TGTGCCAGCAGCCGATCCGACAGGGTTGCGCAGTTCTTC

v_gene: TRBV29-1
d_gene: NA
len: 14
abundance: once
j_gene: TRBJ2-1
CDR3aa: CSVAASGSPDEQFF
CDR3nt: TGCAGCGTTGCCGCTAGTGGATCTCCGGATGAGCAGTTCTTC

v_gene: TRBV12-5
d_gene: NA
len: 15
abundance: NA
j_gene: TRBJ1-3
CDR3aa: CASGLSSGNRNTIYF
CDR3nt: TGTGCTAGTGGTTTGTCTTCCGGGAACCGGAACACCATATATTTT

v_gene: TRBV29-1
d_gene: NA
len: 15
abundance: NA
j_gene: TRBJ2-7
CDR3aa: CSVAGERGATYEQYF
CDR3nt: TGCAGCGTTGCTGGGGAACGGGGGGCCACCTACGAGCAGTACTTC

v_gene: TRBV30
d_gene: NA
len: 16
abundance: NA
j_gene: TRBJ2-3
CDR3aa: CAWSLDRMPPPDTQYF
CDR3nt: TGTGCCTGGAGCCTCGACAGGATGCCCCCACCAGATACGCAGTATTTT

v_gene: TRBV12-3/TRBV12-4
d_gene: NA
len: 14
abundance: NA
j_gene: TRBJ1-1
CDR3aa: CASSPGAQHHQAFF
CDR3nt: TGTGCCAGCAGCCCGGGGGCCCAGCACCACCAAGCTTTCTTT

v_gene: TRBV5-1
d_gene: NA
len: 14
abundance: NA
j_gene: TRBJ2-7
CDR3aa: CASSSGRGEGEQYF
CDR3nt: TGCGCCAGCAGCTCCGGCCGGGGAGAGGGGGAGCAGTACTTC

v_gene: TRBV7-2
d_gene: TRBD1
len: 12
abundance: NA
j_gene: TRBJ1-2
CDR3aa: CASTRTGDGYTF
CDR3nt: TGTGCCAGCACTCGGACAGGGGATGGCTACACCTTC

v_gene: TRBV5-1
d_gene: NA
len: 14
abundance: NA
j_gene: TRBJ2-7
CDR3aa: CASSSRYGPYEQYF
CDR3nt: TGCGCCAGCAGCTCTCGGTACGGCCCCTACGAGCAGTACTTC